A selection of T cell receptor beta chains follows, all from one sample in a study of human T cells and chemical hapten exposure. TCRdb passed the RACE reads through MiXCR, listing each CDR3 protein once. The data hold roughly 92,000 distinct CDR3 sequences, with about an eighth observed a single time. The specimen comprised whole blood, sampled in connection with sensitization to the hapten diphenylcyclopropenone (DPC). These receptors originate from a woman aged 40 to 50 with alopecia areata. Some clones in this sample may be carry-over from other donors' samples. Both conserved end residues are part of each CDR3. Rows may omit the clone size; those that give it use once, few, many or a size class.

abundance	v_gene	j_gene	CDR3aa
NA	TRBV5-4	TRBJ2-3	CASSSYRGSTDTQYF
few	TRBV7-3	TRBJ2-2	CASSLTKERAYTGELFF
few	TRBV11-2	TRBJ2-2	CASRGRDTGELFF
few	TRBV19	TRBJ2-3	CASSTGLVSTDTQYF
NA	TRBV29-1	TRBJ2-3	CSVGDRTGARGGTDTQYF
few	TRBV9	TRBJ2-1	CASSPTGEALGEQFF
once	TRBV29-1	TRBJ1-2	CSASGYTF
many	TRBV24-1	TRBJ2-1	CATSDAKVPGNEQFF
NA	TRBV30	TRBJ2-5	CAWSASGRQTQYF
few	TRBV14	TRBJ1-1	CASSQERVVNTEAFF
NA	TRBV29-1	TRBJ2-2	CSAGTGQTGELFF
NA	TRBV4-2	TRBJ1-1	CASSQDASYVGNTEAFF
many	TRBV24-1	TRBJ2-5	CATSLLEGRRETQYF
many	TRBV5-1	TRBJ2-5	CASSTSGKETQYF
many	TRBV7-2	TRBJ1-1	CASSLAREVGAFF
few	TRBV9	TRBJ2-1	CASSVSQDPGNEQFF
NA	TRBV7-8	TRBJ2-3	CASSVKPGPEEDTQYF
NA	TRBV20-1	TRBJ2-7	CSARTLPLLSGSAMGYEQYF
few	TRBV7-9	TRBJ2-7	CASSLGQQGAREQYF
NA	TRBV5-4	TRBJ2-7	CASSLPSGEQYF
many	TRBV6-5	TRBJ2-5	CASRLLETQYF
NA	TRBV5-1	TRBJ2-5	CASSYGTSGGPGQETQYF
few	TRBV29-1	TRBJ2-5	CSVAGQLGETQYF
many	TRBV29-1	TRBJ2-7	CSAGLGSGYEQYF
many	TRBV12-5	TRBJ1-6	CASAMTGLGSPLHF
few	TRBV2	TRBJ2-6	CASSAGQGAGANVLTF
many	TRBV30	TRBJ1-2	CAWKEGSYGYTF
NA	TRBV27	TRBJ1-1	CASSPRARTEAFF
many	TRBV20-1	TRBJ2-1	CSAHPGGANEQFF
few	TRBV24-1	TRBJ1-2	CATSDRGPRGLDGYTF
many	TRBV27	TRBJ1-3	CASSLGGTSGNTIYF
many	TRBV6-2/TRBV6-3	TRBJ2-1	CASSYLGTVHEQFF
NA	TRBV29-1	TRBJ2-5	CSVVAGGETQYF
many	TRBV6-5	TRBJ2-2	CASSRRHTGELFF
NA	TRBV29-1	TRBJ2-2	CSAGGHRGRTGELFF
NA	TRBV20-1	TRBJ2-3	CSWAPGADTQYF
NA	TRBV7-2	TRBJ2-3	CASSLVSLASTDTQYF
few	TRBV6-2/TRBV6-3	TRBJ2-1	CASSTLQREFDEQFF
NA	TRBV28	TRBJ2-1	CASSRFGAYNEQFF
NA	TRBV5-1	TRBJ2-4	CASSFLQGTRNIQYF